The rows below give T cell receptor beta chains drawn from one sample of a study of blood T cell repertoires in COVID-19. Only in-frame clones appear in the TCRdb table, and some are missing; sequencing was by immunoSEQ multiplex PCR. This sample has 250,000 to 300,000 clones, with 88% found just once. The sequencing sample was made of peripheral blood. The receptor set was obtained from a woman aged 30 to 39 with COVID-19, enrolled during active disease. CDR3s include the opening cysteine and the closing phenylalanine or tryptophan. A D gene is named only where the DNA matches it firmly. Clone size, where shown, is once, few, many, or a class for clones that have expanded.

CDR3 protein: CASSFGTGVGYGYTF
CDR3 DNA: TGTGCCAGCAGTTTTGGGACAGGGGTCGGCTATGGCTACACCTTC
D gene: TRBD1
V gene: TRBV28
clone size: .
J gene: TRBJ1-2
CDR3 length: 15

CDR3 protein: CASSLTSGLNNEQFF
CDR3 DNA: TGTGCCAGCAGCTTGACTAGCGGACTTAACAATGAGCAGTTCTTC
D gene: TRBD2
V gene: TRBV13
clone size: .
J gene: TRBJ2-1
CDR3 length: 15

CDR3 protein: CASSMGGGSSYNEQFF
CDR3 DNA: TGTGCCAGTAGTATGGGGGGCGGGAGCTCCTACAATGAGCAGTTCTTC
D gene: .
V gene: TRBV19
clone size: .
J gene: TRBJ2-1
CDR3 length: 16

CDR3 protein: CASSQPGRGLNTEAFF
CDR3 DNA: TGTGCCAGCAGCCAACCCGGACGGGGATTGAACACTGAAGCTTTCTTT
D gene: .
V gene: TRBV5-6
clone size: .
J gene: TRBJ1-1
CDR3 length: 16

CDR3 protein: CASSSYRQETQYF
CDR3 DNA: TGTGCCAGCAGCTCCTACCGACAAGAGACCCAGTACTTC
D gene: .
V gene: TRBV2
clone size: .
J gene: TRBJ2-5
CDR3 length: 13

CDR3 protein: CASSPRWRGRPDTQYF
CDR3 DNA: TGTGCCAGCAGTCCCCGATGGAGGGGTAGGCCAGATACGCAGTATTTT
D gene: .
V gene: TRBV27
clone size: .
J gene: TRBJ2-3
CDR3 length: 16

CDR3 protein: CASSSGGQGNYNSPLHF
CDR3 DNA: TGTGCCAGCAGTTCCGGGGGACAGGGCAATTATAATTCACCCCTCCACTTT
D gene: TRBD1
V gene: TRBV28
clone size: .
J gene: TRBJ1-6
CDR3 length: 17

CDR3 protein: CASSGRGRGQPQHF
CDR3 DNA: TGTGCCAGCAGTGGAAGGGGTCGTGGTCAGCCCCAGCATTTT
D gene: .
V gene: TRBV28
clone size: .
J gene: TRBJ1-5
CDR3 length: 14

CDR3 protein: CASSSRGAGGHLGELFF
CDR3 DNA: TGTGCCAGCAGCTCGCGGGGGGCGGGAGGGCACCTCGGGGAGCTGTTTTTT
D gene: TRBD2
V gene: TRBV5-4
clone size: .
J gene: TRBJ2-2
CDR3 length: 17

CDR3 protein: CASSRQPSSYEQYF
CDR3 DNA: TGTGCCAGCAGCCGACAACCGAGCTCCTACGAGCAGTACTTC
D gene: .
V gene: TRBV6-5
clone size: .
J gene: TRBJ2-7
CDR3 length: 14

CDR3 protein: CASNRQGGTYEQYF
CDR3 DNA: TGCGCCAGCAATAGACAGGGGGGGACCTACGAGCAGTACTTC
D gene: TRBD1
V gene: TRBV5-1
clone size: .
J gene: TRBJ2-7
CDR3 length: 14

CDR3 protein: CASSPGTGYQPQHF
CDR3 DNA: TGTGCCAGTAGTCCCGGGACAGGTTATCAGCCCCAGCATTTT
D gene: TRBD1
V gene: TRBV19
clone size: .
J gene: TRBJ1-5
CDR3 length: 14

CDR3 protein: CASSQVGLAQSYEQFF
CDR3 DNA: TGCGCCAGCAGCCAAGTAGGTCTAGCGCAGAGCTATGAGCAGTTCTTC
D gene: .
V gene: TRBV4-1
clone size: once
J gene: TRBJ2-1
CDR3 length: 16

CDR3 protein: CAIRGQLGNTEAFF
CDR3 DNA: TGTGCCATCAGGGGACAGTTAGGCAACACTGAAGCTTTCTTT
D gene: TRBD1
V gene: TRBV10-3
clone size: .
J gene: TRBJ1-1
CDR3 length: 14

CDR3 protein: CASSYPPTGVDEQYF
CDR3 DNA: TGTGCCAGCAGTTACCCCCCTACAGGGGTCGACGAGCAGTACTTC
D gene: TRBD1
V gene: TRBV6-5
clone size: .
J gene: TRBJ2-7
CDR3 length: 15

CDR3 protein: CASSFSGLNTEAFF
CDR3 DNA: TGCGCCAGCAGCTTCTCAGGGTTGAACACTGAAGCTTTCTTT
D gene: .
V gene: TRBV5-1
clone size: .
J gene: TRBJ1-1
CDR3 length: 14

CDR3 protein: CASTREGRGTDTQYF
CDR3 DNA: TGTGCCAGCACAAGGGAGGGGCGCGGCACAGATACGCAGTATTTT
D gene: TRBD2
V gene: TRBV7-8
clone size: .
J gene: TRBJ2-3
CDR3 length: 15

CDR3 protein: CASSLAGPGYEQFF
CDR3 DNA: TGCGCCAGCAGCTTGGCGGGCCCGGGGTATGAGCAGTTCTTC
D gene: .
V gene: TRBV5-1
clone size: .
J gene: TRBJ2-1
CDR3 length: 14

CDR3 protein: CASSTLPGQGAKNIQYF
CDR3 DNA: TGCGCCAGCAGCACACTCCCGGGACAGGGGGCGAAAAACATTCAGTACTTC
D gene: TRBD1
V gene: TRBV4-1
clone size: .
J gene: TRBJ2-4
CDR3 length: 17

CDR3 protein: CASSFLVGGRDSDTQYF
CDR3 DNA: TGTGCCAGCAGCTTTTTAGTTGGCGGGAGGGATTCAGATACGCAGTATTTT
D gene: TRBD2
V gene: TRBV5-4
clone size: .
J gene: TRBJ2-3
CDR3 length: 17

CDR3 protein: CASSSGALANTGELFF
CDR3 DNA: TGTGCCAGCAGCTCTGGGGCACTCGCGAACACCGGGGAGCTGTTTTTT
D gene: .
V gene: TRBV7-9
clone size: .
J gene: TRBJ2-2
CDR3 length: 16

CDR3 protein: CASSAGIRTGPQHF
CDR3 DNA: TGCGCCAGCAGCGCCGGGATCCGAACGGGGCCCCAGCATTTT
D gene: .
V gene: TRBV5-1
clone size: .
J gene: TRBJ1-5
CDR3 length: 14

CDR3 protein: CASSFSVDCGQSTDTQYF
CDR3 DNA: TGTGCCAGCAGTTTCTCCGTCGACTGCGGGCAAAGCACAGATACGCAGTATTTT
D gene: .
V gene: TRBV27
clone size: .
J gene: TRBJ2-3
CDR3 length: 18

CDR3 protein: CASSARQGWPQYF
CDR3 DNA: TGTGCCAGCAGCGCTCGACAGGGCTGGCCGCAGTATTTT
D gene: TRBD1
V gene: TRBV7-6
clone size: .
J gene: TRBJ2-3
CDR3 length: 13

CDR3 protein: CSASGGALHEQYF
CDR3 DNA: TGCAGTGCTAGTGGCGGGGCCCTCCACGAGCAGTACTTC
D gene: .
V gene: TRBV20-1
clone size: few
J gene: TRBJ2-7
CDR3 length: 13

CDR3 protein: CASSLDGGTVQSGANVLTF
CDR3 DNA: TGTGCCAGCAGCTTAGATGGCGGGACAGTGCAATCTGGGGCCAACGTCCTGACTTTC
D gene: .
V gene: TRBV11-2
clone size: .
J gene: TRBJ2-6
CDR3 length: 19

CDR3 protein: CASSPRLAGEASTDTQYF
CDR3 DNA: TGCGCCAGCAGCCCTCGACTAGCGGGAGAAGCAAGCACAGATACGCAGTATTTT
D gene: TRBD2
V gene: TRBV4-1
clone size: .
J gene: TRBJ2-3
CDR3 length: 18

CDR3 protein: CASSLGDRVTYEQYF
CDR3 DNA: TGTGCCAGCTCACTTGGGGACAGGGTCACCTACGAGCAGTACTTC
D gene: TRBD1
V gene: TRBV18
clone size: .
J gene: TRBJ2-7
CDR3 length: 15

CDR3 protein: CATARGIEAFF
CDR3 DNA: TGTGCCACCGCTAGGGGTATTGAAGCTTTCTTT
D gene: .
V gene: TRBV28
clone size: .
J gene: TRBJ1-1
CDR3 length: 11

CDR3 protein: CASSPGQGRSGYTF
CDR3 DNA: TGTGCCAGCAGTCCAGGACAGGGGCGGAGTGGCTACACCTTC
D gene: TRBD1
V gene: TRBV28
clone size: .
J gene: TRBJ1-2
CDR3 length: 14

CDR3 protein: CASSLDSSYEQYF
CDR3 DNA: TGTGCCAGCAGCTTAGACAGCTCCTACGAGCAGTACTTC
D gene: .
V gene: TRBV13
clone size: once
J gene: TRBJ2-7
CDR3 length: 13

CDR3 protein: CASSPPGLAGFTDTQYF
CDR3 DNA: TGTGCCAGCTCACCACCGGGACTAGCGGGTTTCACAGATACGCAGTATTTT
D gene: TRBD2
V gene: TRBV18
clone size: once
J gene: TRBJ2-3
CDR3 length: 17

CDR3 protein: CASSLGGDWNEQYF
CDR3 DNA: TGCGCCAGCAGCCTTGGCGGGGATTGGAACGAGCAGTACTTC
D gene: .
V gene: TRBV5-1
clone size: .
J gene: TRBJ2-7
CDR3 length: 14

CDR3 protein: CASSPPGRGGYEQYF
CDR3 DNA: TGTGCCAGCAGTCCCCCGGGCCGGGGGGGCTACGAGCAGTACTTC
D gene: TRBD2
V gene: TRBV28
clone size: .
J gene: TRBJ2-7
CDR3 length: 15

CDR3 protein: CASSFYGNYEQYF
CDR3 DNA: TGTGCCAGCAGCTTCTACGGGAACTACGAGCAGTACTTC
D gene: .
V gene: TRBV5-6
clone size: .
J gene: TRBJ2-7
CDR3 length: 13

CDR3 protein: CASSPFSPGQGYEQYF
CDR3 DNA: TGCGCCAGCAGCCCGTTCAGCCCGGGACAGGGCTACGAGCAGTACTTC
D gene: TRBD1
V gene: TRBV5-1
clone size: .
J gene: TRBJ2-7
CDR3 length: 16

CDR3 protein: CSAGQMNTEAFF
CDR3 DNA: TGCAGCGCTGGACAGATGAACACTGAAGCTTTCTTT
D gene: .
V gene: TRBV29-1
clone size: .
J gene: TRBJ1-1
CDR3 length: 12

CDR3 protein: CASSQSAGWNSRWTEAFF
CDR3 DNA: TGTGCCAGCAGCCAAAGTGCAGGGTGGAATTCGCGGTGGACTGAAGCTTTCTTT
D gene: .
V gene: TRBV5-5
clone size: .
J gene: TRBJ1-1
CDR3 length: 18

CDR3 protein: CASSPVRGKDGYTF
CDR3 DNA: TGTGCCAGCTCACCAGTCCGGGGGAAGGATGGCTACACCTTC
D gene: .
V gene: TRBV18
clone size: .
J gene: TRBJ1-2
CDR3 length: 14

CDR3 protein: CASSYFRGTYTGELFF
CDR3 DNA: TGTGCCAGCAGTTACTTCCGTGGGACATACACCGGGGAGCTGTTTTTT
D gene: .
V gene: TRBV6-5
clone size: .
J gene: TRBJ2-2
CDR3 length: 16

CDR3 protein: CAWSVRLSNQPQHF
CDR3 DNA: TGTGCCTGGAGTGTACGACTGAGCAATCAGCCCCAGCATTTT
D gene: .
V gene: TRBV30
clone size: .
J gene: TRBJ1-5
CDR3 length: 14

CDR3 protein: CASSLGGQGMNTEAFF
CDR3 DNA: TGTGCCAGCAGCTTAGGGGGACAGGGGATGAACACTGAAGCTTTCTTT
D gene: TRBD1
V gene: TRBV7-9
clone size: .
J gene: TRBJ1-1
CDR3 length: 16

CDR3 protein: CASGDRGDYGYTF
CDR3 DNA: TGTGCCAGCGGGGACAGGGGAGACTATGGCTACACCTTC
D gene: TRBD1
V gene: TRBV6-5
clone size: once
J gene: TRBJ1-2
CDR3 length: 13

CDR3 protein: CASGRGSYEQYF
CDR3 DNA: TGTGCCAGCGGGAGGGGGTCCTACGAGCAGTACTTC
D gene: TRBD2
V gene: TRBV19
clone size: few
J gene: TRBJ2-7
CDR3 length: 12

CDR3 protein: CASNLAGLSSYNEQFF
CDR3 DNA: TGTGCCAGCAACTTGGCAGGCCTGAGCTCCTACAATGAGCAGTTCTTC
D gene: .
V gene: TRBV28
clone size: .
J gene: TRBJ2-1
CDR3 length: 16

CDR3 protein: CAWSALAGTKETQYF
CDR3 DNA: TGTGCCTGGAGCGCTCTAGCGGGCACTAAAGAGACCCAGTACTTC
D gene: TRBD2
V gene: TRBV30
clone size: .
J gene: TRBJ2-5
CDR3 length: 15

CDR3 protein: CASSVGLAGINEQYF
CDR3 DNA: TGTGCCAGTAGTGTGGGACTAGCGGGAATCAACGAGCAGTACTTC
D gene: TRBD2
V gene: TRBV19
clone size: once
J gene: TRBJ2-7
CDR3 length: 15

CDR3 protein: CASSGDNQETQYF
CDR3 DNA: TGTGCCAGCAGCGGGGACAACCAAGAGACCCAGTACTTC
D gene: .
V gene: TRBV11-3
clone size: .
J gene: TRBJ2-5
CDR3 length: 13

CDR3 protein: CSAGEGWREPYEQYF
CDR3 DNA: TGCAGTGCTGGTGAAGGTTGGCGGGAGCCCTACGAGCAGTACTTC
D gene: TRBD2
V gene: TRBV20-1
clone size: .
J gene: TRBJ2-7
CDR3 length: 15